The rows below give T cell receptor beta chains drawn from one sample of a study of Ad26.COV2.S vaccination and SARS-CoV-2 variants. Measured with immunoSEQ multiplex PCR; TCRdb has only the in-frame clones, and not every one. The repertoire holds around 300,000 clones, with about 88% as singletons. Sequences were derived from peripheral blood, sampled in a trial of Ad26.COV2.S vaccine versus placebo. These receptors were taken from a person between 18 and 60 years old who received the Ad26.COV2.S COVID-19 vaccine or a placebo. CDR3s include the opening cysteine and the closing phenylalanine or tryptophan. The D gene is left open where the match is weak. Rows give clone size only sometimes, using once, few, many, or a class for an expanded clone.

J gene	D gene	clone size	V gene	CDR3 protein	CDR3 DNA
TRBJ2-1	TRBD2	NA	TRBV7-9	CASSLELAISYNEQFF	TGTGCCAGCAGCTTAGAACTAGCGATCTCCTACAATGAGCAGTTCTTC
TRBJ2-7	TRBD1	NA	TRBV3-1/TRBV3-2	CASSPRQGIYEQYF	TGTGCCAGCAGCCCGCGACAGGGAATTTACGAGCAGTACTTC
TRBJ2-5	NA	once	TRBV11-3	CASSLTPRGSGKETQYF	TGTGCCAGCAGCCTCACCCCGAGGGGGAGCGGGAAGGAGACCCAGTACTTC
TRBJ2-1	TRBD2	NA	TRBV25-1	CASSEEGGRLNEQFF	TGTGCCAGCAGTGAAGAGGGAGGGAGGCTAAATGAGCAGTTCTTC
TRBJ2-7	NA	NA	TRBV10-1	CARGYEQYF	TGCGCCAGGGGATACGAGCAGTACTTC
TRBJ1-1	NA	NA	TRBV4-3	CASSQAEGGRAFF	TGCGCCAGCAGCCAAGCCGAGGGGGGCCGAGCTTTCTTT
TRBJ1-2	TRBD1	NA	TRBV19	CASSTSQGAGGYTF	TGTGCCAGTAGCACCTCACAGGGGGCTGGTGGCTACACCTTC
TRBJ1-2	NA	NA	TRBV7-6	CASSSFPYIDSIVISCGYTF	TGTGCCAGCAGCTCCTTTCCATATATAGACAGCATAGTTATATCTTGTGGCTACACCTTC
TRBJ2-4	NA	NA	TRBV14	CASSQAGVRNIQYF	TGTGCCAGCAGCCAAGCCGGGGTTAGGAACATTCAGTACTTC
TRBJ2-1	NA	NA	TRBV6-5	CASQGGAAYNEQFF	TGTGCCAGCCAGGGCGGAGCTGCCTACAATGAGCAGTTCTTC
TRBJ2-7	NA	NA	TRBV28	CASSNGRGRDF	TGTGCCAGCAGCAATGGGCGGGGAAGGGACTTC
TRBJ2-3	NA	NA	TRBV27	CASSLGPPTTADTQYF	TGTGCCAGCAGTCTCGGCCCCCCGACGACGGCAGATACGCAGTATTTT
TRBJ1-2	NA	NA	TRBV11-2	CASSSRVNYGYTF	TGTGCCAGCAGCTCCAGGGTTAACTATGGCTACACCTTC
TRBJ2-1	NA	NA	TRBV6-5	CASSYLTGYNEQFF	TGTGCCAGCAGTTACTTGACGGGTTACAATGAGCAGTTCTTC
TRBJ1-4	NA	NA	TRBV28	CASSSATKTNEKLFF	TGTGCCAGCAGTTCCGCGACAAAAACTAATGAAAAACTGTTTTTT
TRBJ2-5	TRBD1	NA	TRBV25-1	CASSESLGRGETQYF	TGTGCCAGCAGTGAAAGTTTGGGCAGGGGGGAGACCCAGTACTTC
TRBJ2-1	TRBD2	NA	TRBV7-2	CASSLRPNYGGTTYNEQFF	TGTGCCAGCAGCTTAAGGCCGAACTACGGAGGGACTACCTACAATGAGCAGTTCTTC
TRBJ1-4	TRBD1	NA	TRBV5-6	CASSSRGRREKLFF	TGTGCCAGCAGCTCCAGGGGGCGGAGAGAAAAACTGTTTTTT
TRBJ2-1	TRBD2	once	TRBV5-6	CASGGGLADDISYNEQFF	TGTGCCAGCGGGGGTGGGCTAGCGGACGATATCTCCTACAATGAGCAGTTCTTC
TRBJ2-7	TRBD1	NA	TRBV11-1	CASSAGQGTGEQYF	TGTGCCAGCAGCGCCGGACAGGGTACGGGTGAGCAGTACTTC
TRBJ2-7	NA	NA	TRBV4-1	CASSQEAQGWEQYF	TGCGCCAGCAGCCAAGAAGCCCAGGGCTGGGAGCAGTACTTC
TRBJ2-7	NA	NA	TRBV27	CASSTTGSYEQYF	TGTGCCAGCAGCACCACAGGATCCTACGAGCAGTACTTC
TRBJ2-7	NA	NA	TRBV5-1	CASSQEPPYEQYF	TGCGCCAGCAGCCAGGAACCTCCGTACGAGCAGTACTTC
TRBJ2-1	TRBD1	once	TRBV5-1	CASSISGTGPYNEQFF	TGCGCCAGCAGCATTTCCGGGACAGGGCCCTACAATGAGCAGTTCTTC
TRBJ1-5	NA	NA	TRBV24-1	CATSEGRGAWQPQHF	TGTGCCACCAGTGAGGGGAGGGGTGCGTGGCAGCCCCAGCATTTT
TRBJ2-1	NA	NA	TRBV5-8	CASNLRVLAGEQFF	TGTGCCAGCAATTTGAGAGTCCTAGCAGGTGAGCAGTTCTTC
TRBJ2-5	NA	NA	TRBV7-2	CASSLGPSGGVETQYF	TGTGCCAGCAGCTTAGGGCCGTCCGGGGGTGTAGAGACCCAGTACTTC
TRBJ2-5	TRBD2	few	TRBV5-1	CASSLGPSGRRVQETQYF	TGCGCCAGCAGCTTGGGGCCTAGCGGGAGACGGGTTCAGGAGACCCAGTACTTC
TRBJ2-7	TRBD1	few	TRBV28	CASRDRGSSYEQYF	TGTGCCAGCAGGGACAGGGGAAGCTCCTACGAGCAGTACTTC
TRBJ2-5	TRBD1	NA	TRBV6-6	CASSRTRNRGGETQYF	TGTGCCAGCAGTCGAACCCGCAACAGGGGTGGGGAGACCCAGTACTTC
TRBJ2-2	NA	once	TRBV2	CASSEDSPNTGELFF	TGTGCCAGCAGTGAGGACAGTCCGAACACCGGGGAGCTGTTTTTT
TRBJ1-5	TRBD1	NA	TRBV10-1	CASSESTGTGGHSNQPQHF	TGCGCCAGCAGTGAGTCGACCGGGACAGGGGGCCATAGCAATCAGCCCCAGCATTTT
TRBJ2-7	TRBD1	NA	TRBV9	CASSPPGTGYEQYF	TGTGCCAGCAGCCCCCCCGGGACAGGCTACGAGCAGTACTTC
TRBJ2-5	TRBD1	NA	TRBV10-3	CAISEQGSYGETQYF	TGTGCCATCAGTGAACAGGGGTCCTATGGTGAGACCCAGTACTTC